This TCR beta chain was documented in a study of blood T cell repertoires in COVID-19. Whole-study context: COVID-19 samples from acute and convalescent phases originated in the United States, Italy and Spain. T cells, B-cell-depleted T cells, or PBMCs supplied cDNA or gDNA.

Sequencing used immunoSEQ multiplex PCR; TCRdb keeps in-frame clones, though not all of them. Of about 270,000 clones listed, 88% are singletons. The CDR3 extends over 17 amino acids. V was shortened by 5 bases and J by 2 bases, with 19 bases between the two germline ends. Germline V gives CDR1 MDHEN, CDR2 SYDVKM. Clinical history as reported by participants underpinned cohort assignment. The sequencing sample was made of PBMCs or T cells enriched from blood (not recorded which). This clonotype was obtained from a woman aged 50 to 60 who had recovered from COVID-19. This chain links TRBV28 with TRBJ1-5, with D tentatively TRBD1 (6 bases). CDR3 sequence (DNA): TGTGCCAGCAGTCCCCTGGGGGGGGCTTGGGGCAATCAGCCCCAGCATTTT. This encodes CASSPLGGAWGNQPQHF.